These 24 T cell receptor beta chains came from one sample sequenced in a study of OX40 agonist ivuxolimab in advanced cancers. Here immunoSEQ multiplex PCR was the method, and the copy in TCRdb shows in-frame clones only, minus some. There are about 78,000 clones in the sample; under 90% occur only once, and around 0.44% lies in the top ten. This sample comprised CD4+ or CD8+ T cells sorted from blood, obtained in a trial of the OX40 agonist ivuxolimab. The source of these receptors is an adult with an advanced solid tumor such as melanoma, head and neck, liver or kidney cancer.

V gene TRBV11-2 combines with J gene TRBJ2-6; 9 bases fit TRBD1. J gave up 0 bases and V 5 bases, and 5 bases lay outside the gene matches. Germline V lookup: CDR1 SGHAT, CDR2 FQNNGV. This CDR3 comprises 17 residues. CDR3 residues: CASSGRDRVSGANVLTF. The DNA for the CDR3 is TGTGCCAGCAGCGGACGGGACAGGGTCTCTGGGGCCAACGTCCTGACTTTC.

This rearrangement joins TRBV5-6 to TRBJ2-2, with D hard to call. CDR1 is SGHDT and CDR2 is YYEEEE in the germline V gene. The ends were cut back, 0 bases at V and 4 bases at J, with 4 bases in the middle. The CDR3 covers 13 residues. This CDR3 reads CASSLGLTGELFF. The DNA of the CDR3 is TGTGCCAGCAGCTTGGGACTCACCGGGGAGCTGTTTTTT.

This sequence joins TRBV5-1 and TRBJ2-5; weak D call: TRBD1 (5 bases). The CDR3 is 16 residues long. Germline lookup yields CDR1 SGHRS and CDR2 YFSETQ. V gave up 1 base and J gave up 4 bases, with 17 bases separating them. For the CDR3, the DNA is TGCGCCAGCAGCTTGCCCCATGGGGCCCAGGGAGAGACCCAGTACTTC. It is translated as CASSLPHGAQGETQYF.

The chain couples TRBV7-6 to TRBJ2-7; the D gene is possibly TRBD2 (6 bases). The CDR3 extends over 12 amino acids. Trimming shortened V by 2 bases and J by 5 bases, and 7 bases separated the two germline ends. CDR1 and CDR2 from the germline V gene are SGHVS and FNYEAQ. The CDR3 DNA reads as TGTGCCAGCAGCTTAAGGAGGGACGAGCAGTACTTC. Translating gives CASSLRRDEQYF.

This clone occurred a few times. In DNA, the CDR3 is TGTGCCAGCAGTGACCGGTTTTGGGTGGGAGCTTTCTTT. This gives the protein CASSDRFWVGAFF. V and J are TRBV2 and TRBJ1-1, with no clear D. The CDR3 extends over 13 amino acids. Germline lookup yields CDR1 SNHLY and CDR2 FYNNEI. V dropped 3 bases and J dropped 10 bases, with 15 bases sitting between them.

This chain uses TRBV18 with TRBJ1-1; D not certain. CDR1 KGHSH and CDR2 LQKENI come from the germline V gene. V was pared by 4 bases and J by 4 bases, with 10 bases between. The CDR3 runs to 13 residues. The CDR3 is CASSHEDGTEAFF. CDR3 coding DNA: TGTGCCAGCTCACATGAGGATGGCACTGAAGCTTTCTTT.

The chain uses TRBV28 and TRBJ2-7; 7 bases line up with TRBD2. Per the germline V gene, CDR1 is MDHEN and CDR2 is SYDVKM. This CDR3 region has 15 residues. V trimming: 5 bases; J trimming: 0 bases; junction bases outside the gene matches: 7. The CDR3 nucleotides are TGTGCCAGCAGTCCTACGGGAGGTAGCTCCTACGAGCAGTACTTC. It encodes CASSPTGGSSYEQYF.

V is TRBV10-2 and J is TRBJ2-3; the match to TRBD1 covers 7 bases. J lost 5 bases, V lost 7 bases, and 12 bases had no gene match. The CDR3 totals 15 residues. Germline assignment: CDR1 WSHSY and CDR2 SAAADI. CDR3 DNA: TGCGCCAGCACCCTGGGACAGCCGAATGGAGATACGCAGTATTTT. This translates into CASTLGQPNGDTQYF.

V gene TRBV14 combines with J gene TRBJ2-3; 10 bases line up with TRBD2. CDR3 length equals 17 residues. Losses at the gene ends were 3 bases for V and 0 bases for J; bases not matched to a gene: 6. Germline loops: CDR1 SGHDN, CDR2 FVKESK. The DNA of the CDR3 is TGTGCCAGCAGCCAGACTAGCGGGCGTCCTAGCACAGATACGCAGTATTTT. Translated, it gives CASSQTSGRPSTDTQYF.

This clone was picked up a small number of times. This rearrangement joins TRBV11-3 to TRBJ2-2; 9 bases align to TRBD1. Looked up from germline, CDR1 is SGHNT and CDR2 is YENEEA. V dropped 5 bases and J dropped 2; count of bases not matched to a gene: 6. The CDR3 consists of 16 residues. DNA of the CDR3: TGTGCCAGCAGCGATGGGACAGGGACTAACACCGGGGAGCTGTTTTTT. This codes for CASSDGTGTNTGELFF.

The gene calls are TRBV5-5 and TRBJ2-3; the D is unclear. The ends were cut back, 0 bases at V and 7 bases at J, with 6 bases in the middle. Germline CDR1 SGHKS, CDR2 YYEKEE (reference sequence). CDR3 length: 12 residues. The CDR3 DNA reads TGTGCCAGCAGCTTGGAAGGGAATACGCAGTATTTT. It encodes CASSLEGNTQYF. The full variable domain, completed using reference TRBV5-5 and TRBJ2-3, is DAGVTQSPTHLIKTRGQQVTLRCSPISGHKSVSWYQQVLGQGPQFIFQYYEKEERGRGNFPDRFSARQFPNYSSELNVNALLLGDSALYLCASSLEGNTQYFGPGTRLTVL.

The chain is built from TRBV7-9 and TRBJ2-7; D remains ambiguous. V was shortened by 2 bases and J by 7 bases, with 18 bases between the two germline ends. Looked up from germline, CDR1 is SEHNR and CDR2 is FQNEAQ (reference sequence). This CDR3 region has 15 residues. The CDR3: CASSLNPHTFLEQYF. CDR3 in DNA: TGTGCCAGCAGCTTAAATCCCCACACATTCCTAGAGCAGTACTTC.

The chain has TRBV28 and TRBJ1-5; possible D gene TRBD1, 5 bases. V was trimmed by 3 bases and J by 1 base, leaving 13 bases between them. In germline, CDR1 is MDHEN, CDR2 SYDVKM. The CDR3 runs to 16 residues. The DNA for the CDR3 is TGTGCCAGCAGTTTCGGGGACGTCGGGAGCAATCAGCCCCAGCATTTT. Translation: CASSFGDVGSNQPQHF.

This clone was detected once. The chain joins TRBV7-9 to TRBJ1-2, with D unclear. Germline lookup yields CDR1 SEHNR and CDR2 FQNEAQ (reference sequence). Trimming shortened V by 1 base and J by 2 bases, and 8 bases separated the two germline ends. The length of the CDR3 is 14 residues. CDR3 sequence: CASSLVSENYGYTF. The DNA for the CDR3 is TGTGCCAGCAGCTTAGTGAGCGAAAACTATGGCTACACCTTC. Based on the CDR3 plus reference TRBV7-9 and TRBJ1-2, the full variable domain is DTGVSQNPRHKITKRGQNVTFRCDPISEHNRLYWYRQTLGQGPEFLTYFQNEAQLEKSRLLSDRFSAERPKGSFSTLEIQRTEQGDSAMYLCASSLVSENYGYTFGSGTRLTVV.

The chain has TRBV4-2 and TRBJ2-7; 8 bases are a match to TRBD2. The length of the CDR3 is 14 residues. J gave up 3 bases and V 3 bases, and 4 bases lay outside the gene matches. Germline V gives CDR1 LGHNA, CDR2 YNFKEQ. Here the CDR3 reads CASSQERGSYEQYV. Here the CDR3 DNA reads TGTGCCAGCAGCCAGGAGCGGGGGAGCTACGAGCAGTACGTC.

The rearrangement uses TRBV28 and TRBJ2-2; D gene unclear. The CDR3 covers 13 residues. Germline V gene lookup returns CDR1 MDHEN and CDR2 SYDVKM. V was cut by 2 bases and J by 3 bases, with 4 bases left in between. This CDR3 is CASSLQHTGELFF. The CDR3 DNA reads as TGTGCCAGCAGTTTACAGCACACCGGGGAGCTGTTTTTT.

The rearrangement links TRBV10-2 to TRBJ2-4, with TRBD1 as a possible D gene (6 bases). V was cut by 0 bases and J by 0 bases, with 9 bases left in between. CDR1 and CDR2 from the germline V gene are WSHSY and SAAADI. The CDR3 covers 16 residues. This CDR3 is CASSESGALAKNIQYF. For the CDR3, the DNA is TGCGCCAGCAGTGAGTCGGGGGCTCTAGCCAAAAACATTCAGTACTTC.

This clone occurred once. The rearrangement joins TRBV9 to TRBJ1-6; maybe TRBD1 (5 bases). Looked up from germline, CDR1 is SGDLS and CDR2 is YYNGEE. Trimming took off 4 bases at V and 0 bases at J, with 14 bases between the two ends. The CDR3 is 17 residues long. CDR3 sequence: CASSPTGASSYNSPLHF. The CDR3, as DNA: TGTGCCAGCAGCCCAACAGGTGCTAGCTCCTATAATTCACCCCTCCACTTT.

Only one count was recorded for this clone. The CDR3 region has the DNA TGTGCCAGCAGCTTAAAAGGGCCGAGGACTGAAGCTTTCTTT. Translation gives CASSLKGPRTEAFF. The V call is TRBV7-3, the J call TRBJ1-1; D remains ambiguous. There are 14 residues in the CDR3. Germline V CDR1 and CDR2: SGHTA, FQGTGA. Trimming pared 1 base from V and 5 bases from J, leaving 11 bases between.

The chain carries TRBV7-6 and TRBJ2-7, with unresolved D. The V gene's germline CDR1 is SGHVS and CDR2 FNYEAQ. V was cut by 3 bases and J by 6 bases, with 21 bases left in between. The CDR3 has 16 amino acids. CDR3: CASSLASRLTPTEQYF. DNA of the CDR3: TGTGCCAGCAGCTTGGCGAGCCGGCTAACTCCTACCGAGCAGTACTTC.

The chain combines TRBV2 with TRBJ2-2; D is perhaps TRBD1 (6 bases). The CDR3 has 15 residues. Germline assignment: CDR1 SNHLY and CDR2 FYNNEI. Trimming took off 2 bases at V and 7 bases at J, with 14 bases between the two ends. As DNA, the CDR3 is TGTGCCAGCAGTGAAACGGGACAACCCAACGGGGAGCTGTTTTTT. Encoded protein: CASSETGQPNGELFF.

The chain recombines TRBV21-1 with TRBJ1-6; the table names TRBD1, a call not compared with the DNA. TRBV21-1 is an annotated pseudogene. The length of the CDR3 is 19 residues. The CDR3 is CASSIGTASDSSYNSPLHF. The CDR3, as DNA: TGTGCCAGCAGCATCGGGACAGCCTCCGACTCCTCCTATAATTCACCCCTCCACTTT.

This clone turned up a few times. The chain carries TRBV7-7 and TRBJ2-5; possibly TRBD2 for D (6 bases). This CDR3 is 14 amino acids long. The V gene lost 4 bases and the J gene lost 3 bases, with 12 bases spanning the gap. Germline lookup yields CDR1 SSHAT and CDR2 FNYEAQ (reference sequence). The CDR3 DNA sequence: TGTGCCAGCAGCTCGGGGGACGGAAAAGAGACCCAGTACTTC. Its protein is CASSSGDGKETQYF. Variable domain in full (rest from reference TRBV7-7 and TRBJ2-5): GAGVSQSPRYKVTKRGQDVTLRCDPISSHATLYWYQQALGQGPEFLTYFNYEAQPDKSGLPSDRFSAERPEGSISTLTIQRTEQRDSAMYRCASSSGDGKETQYFGPGTRLLVL.

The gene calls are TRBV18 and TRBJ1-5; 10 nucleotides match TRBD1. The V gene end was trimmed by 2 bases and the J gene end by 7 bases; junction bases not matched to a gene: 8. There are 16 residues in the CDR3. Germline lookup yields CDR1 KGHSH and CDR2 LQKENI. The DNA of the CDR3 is TGTGCCAGCTCACCAGGGGTAGGACAGGGGGGCCAGCCCCAGCATTTT. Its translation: CASSPGVGQGGQPQHF.